This T cell receptor (beta chain) derives from a study of immune aging and cytomegalovirus after organ transplant (dated by TCRdb to 2020 to 2023). The study in broad terms: Three-drug immunosuppression with prednisone, tacrolimus, and mycophenolate was given to all transplant recipients. Overall study outcomes, separate from this receptor: A larger share of large clones was made up of TEMRA cells, and in the seven largest clones (roughly 1,900 cells) aged and TEMRA cells were gained while TCM cells were lost. CD57 was not measured in the sequencing data, so a conservative gene-based aging definition was used instead. Post-transplant increases in aged-phenotype cells were observed regardless of clone size, following viremia and occurring earlier in large clones (days 200-264) than in small clones.

Library preparation employed single-cell sequencing. The data were produced on an Illumina NovaSeq 6000. For cell capture and library preparation, the team used the BD Rhapsody Targeted mRNA and AbSeq Reagent Kit in a microwell format. The libraries included TCR, sample tags, AbSeq, and targeted mRNA from the Human T-Cell Expression Panel, along with custom TOX and TOX2 primers. Sequencing of the libraries was performed on an Illumina NovaSeq. In the authors' own workflow: The analysis covered 9,000 to 13,000 cells in total, of which roughly 7,000 were CD8 T cells and around 4,900 were CD8 T cells with an identifiable TCR CDR3. On the Seven Bridges Genomics platform, raw data were run through the BD Rhapsody Targeted Analysis Pipeline with V(D)J processing. Quality control, Sample Tag demultiplexing with Lex-BDSMK, clone identification with VDJ Explorer, and Seurat clustering were all done in SeqGeq 1.6.0. Clones making up <1% of CD8 T cells were classified as non-expanded, and clones making up >2.5% of the sample were classified as clonal expansions. TCRdb trimmed public reads at Q25 via fastp, called clones via MiXCR and kept in-frame beta chains. Identical CDR3 protein sequences are pooled into one entry, listed with their most common genes and DNA. TCRdb, not the original authors, processed these V and J calls. Present in this sample are about 20,000 distinct CDR3 sequences, approximately 40% of which were seen just once. The ten largest clones add up to around 25% of the sample.

V has 9 bases trimmed and J has 14 bases trimmed; junction bases matching no gene number 17. Spanning cysteine to phenylalanine, the CDR3 consists of 14 amino acids. This entry keeps only the CDR3 DNA: 42 bases, framed from base 1. The germline V gene (reference sequence) provides CDR1 LNHDA and CDR2 SQIVND. This specimen's time point label, per the study, means: five sample-tagged time points from pre-transplant (day -1) to day 368 post-transplant, pooled. After thawing, PBMC were stimulated with a CMV IE-1 overlapping peptide library for more than 9 hours, with no transport inhibitors added. After thawing, cells were rested overnight and were then stimulated in R10 medium with CD28/CD49d costimulation. The IE-1 peptide library was composed of 15-amino-acid peptides with overlaps of 11 amino acids. Each time point was barcoded using BD Single-Cell Multiplexing Kit Sample Tags, after which the barcoded samples were pooled and stained with oligo-conjugated anti-CD45RA plus sorting antibodies. A BD FACSAria III was used to sort CMV-responsive CD8+CD137+ and CD4+CD154+ T cells at 4-way purity. EDTA vacutainers were used to collect blood, which was then processed with a Ficoll gradient within 1-24 hours.

This clonotype was counted ten times or more. The antigen this receptor binds is unknown. The input lacks base qualities; no much larger clone sits a single base away. The TCR was taken from a female donor who had a heart transplant and CMV viremia. The chain links TRBV19 with TRBJ2-4; TRBD1 fits 9 bases in the junction. This specimen was CMV peptide-activated CD4+ and CD8+ T cells sorted from blood, taken at five time points, pooled. The cell subset or site label, as the study defines it: sorted CD8+CD137+ and CD4+CD154+ T cells after more than 9 h CMV IE-1 peptide stimulation. The base sequence is TGTGCCAGCTCCGATACGATTACAGGGGGCGCCAAGTACTTC. Protein translation: CASSDTITGGAKYF.